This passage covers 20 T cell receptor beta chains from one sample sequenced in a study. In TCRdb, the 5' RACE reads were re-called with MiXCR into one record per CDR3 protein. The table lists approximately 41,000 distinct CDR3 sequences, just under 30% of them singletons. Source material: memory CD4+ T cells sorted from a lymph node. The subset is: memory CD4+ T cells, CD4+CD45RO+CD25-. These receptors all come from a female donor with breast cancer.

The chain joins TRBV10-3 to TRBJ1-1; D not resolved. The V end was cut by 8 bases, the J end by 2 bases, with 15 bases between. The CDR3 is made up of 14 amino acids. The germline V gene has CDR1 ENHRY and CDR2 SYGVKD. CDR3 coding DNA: TGTGCCATCCTGGACCCTAAGGGAAACACTGAAGCTTTCTTT. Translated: CAILDPKGNTEAFF.

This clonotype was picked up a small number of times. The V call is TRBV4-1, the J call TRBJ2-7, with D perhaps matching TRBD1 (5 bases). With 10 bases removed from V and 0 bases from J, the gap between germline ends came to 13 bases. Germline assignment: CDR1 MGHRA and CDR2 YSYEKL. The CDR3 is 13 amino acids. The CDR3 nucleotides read TGCGCCACCTCGACAGATATCTCCTACGAGCAGTACTTC. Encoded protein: CATSTDISYEQYF.

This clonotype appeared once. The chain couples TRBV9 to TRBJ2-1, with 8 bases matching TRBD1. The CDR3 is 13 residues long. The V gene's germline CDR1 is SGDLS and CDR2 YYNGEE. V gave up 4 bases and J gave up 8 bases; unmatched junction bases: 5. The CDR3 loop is CASSPTTGDEQFF. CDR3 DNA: TGTGCCAGCAGCCCTACGACAGGGGATGAGCAGTTCTTC.

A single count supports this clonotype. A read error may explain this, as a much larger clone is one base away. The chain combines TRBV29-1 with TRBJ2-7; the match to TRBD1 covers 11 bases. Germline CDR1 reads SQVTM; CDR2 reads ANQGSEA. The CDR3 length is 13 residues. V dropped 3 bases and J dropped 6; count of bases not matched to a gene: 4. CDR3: CSVERTGGSEQYF. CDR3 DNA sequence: TGCAGCGTTGAGAGGACAGGGGGCTCCGAGCAGTACTTC.

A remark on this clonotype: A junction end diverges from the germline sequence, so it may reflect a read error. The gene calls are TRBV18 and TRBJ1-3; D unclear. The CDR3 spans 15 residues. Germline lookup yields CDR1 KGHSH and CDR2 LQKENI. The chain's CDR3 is CASSTTRFSGDTIYF. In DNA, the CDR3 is TGTGCCAGCTCAACGACTAGGTTCTCTGGAGACACCATATATTTT.

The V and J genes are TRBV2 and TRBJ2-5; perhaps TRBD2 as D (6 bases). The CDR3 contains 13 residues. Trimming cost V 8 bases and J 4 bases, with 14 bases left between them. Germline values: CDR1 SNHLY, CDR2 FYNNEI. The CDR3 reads CASGGIDGETQYF. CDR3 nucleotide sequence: TGTGCCAGCGGCGGGATAGACGGAGAGACCCAGTACTTC.

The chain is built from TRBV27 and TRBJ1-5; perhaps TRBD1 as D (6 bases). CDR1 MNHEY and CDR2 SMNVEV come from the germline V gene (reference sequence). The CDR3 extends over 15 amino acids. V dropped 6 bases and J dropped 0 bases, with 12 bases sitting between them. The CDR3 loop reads CASSLSDSSNQPQHF. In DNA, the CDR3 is TGTGCCAGCAGCCTCTCGGACAGTAGCAATCAGCCCCAGCATTTT.

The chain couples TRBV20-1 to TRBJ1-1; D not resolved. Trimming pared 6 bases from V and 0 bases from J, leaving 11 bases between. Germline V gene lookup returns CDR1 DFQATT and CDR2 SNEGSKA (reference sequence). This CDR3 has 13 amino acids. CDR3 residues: CSAWALVNTEAFF. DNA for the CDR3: TGCAGTGCGTGGGCTCTCGTGAACACTGAAGCTTTCTTT.

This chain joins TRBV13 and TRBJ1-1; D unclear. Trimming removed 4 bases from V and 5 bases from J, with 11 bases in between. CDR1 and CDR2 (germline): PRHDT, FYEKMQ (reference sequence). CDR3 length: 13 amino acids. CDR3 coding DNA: TGTGCCAGCAGCTCCACGTATGGGACTGAAGCTTTCTTT. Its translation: CASSSTYGTEAFF.

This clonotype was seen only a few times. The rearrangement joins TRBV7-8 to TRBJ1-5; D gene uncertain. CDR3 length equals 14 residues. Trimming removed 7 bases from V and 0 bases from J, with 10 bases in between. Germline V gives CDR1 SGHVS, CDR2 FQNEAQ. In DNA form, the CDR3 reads TGTGCCAGCACCCTGGTGGGTAGCAATCAGCCCCAGCATTTT. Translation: CASTLVGSNQPQHF.

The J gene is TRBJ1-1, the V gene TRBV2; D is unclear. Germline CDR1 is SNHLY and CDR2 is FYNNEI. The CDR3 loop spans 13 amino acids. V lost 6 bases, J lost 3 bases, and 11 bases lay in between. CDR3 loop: CASRSNGDTEAFF. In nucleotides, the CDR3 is TGTGCCAGCAGGTCCAATGGGGACACTGAAGCTTTCTTT.

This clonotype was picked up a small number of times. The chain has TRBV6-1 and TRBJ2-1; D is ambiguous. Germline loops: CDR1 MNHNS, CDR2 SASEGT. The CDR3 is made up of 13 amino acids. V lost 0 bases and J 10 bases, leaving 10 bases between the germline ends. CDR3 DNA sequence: TGTGCCAGCAGTGAAGCGATAAGATGGGAGCAGTTCTTC. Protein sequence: CASSEAIRWEQFF.

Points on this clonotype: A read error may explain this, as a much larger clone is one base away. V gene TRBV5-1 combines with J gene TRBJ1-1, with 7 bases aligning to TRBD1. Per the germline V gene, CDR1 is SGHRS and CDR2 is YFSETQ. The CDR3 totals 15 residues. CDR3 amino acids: CASSLADRAVAEALF. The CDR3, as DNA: TGCGCCAGCAGCTTGGCTGACAGGGCGGTGGCTGAAGCTCTCTTT.

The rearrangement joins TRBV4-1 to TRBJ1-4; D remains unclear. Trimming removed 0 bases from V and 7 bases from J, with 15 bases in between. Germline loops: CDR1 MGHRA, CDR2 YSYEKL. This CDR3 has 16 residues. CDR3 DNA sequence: TGCGCCAGCAGCCAAGAGCCAGGCGGGCGTGGTGAAAAACTGTTTTTT. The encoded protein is CASSQEPGGRGEKLFF.

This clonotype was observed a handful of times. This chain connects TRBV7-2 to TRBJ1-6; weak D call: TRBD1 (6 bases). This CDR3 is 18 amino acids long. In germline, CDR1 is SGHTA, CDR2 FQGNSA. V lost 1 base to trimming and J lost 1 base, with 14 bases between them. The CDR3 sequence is CASSLGRTGKSYNSPLHF. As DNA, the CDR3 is TGTGCCAGCAGCTTAGGGCGAACAGGGAAGTCCTATAATTCACCCCTCCACTTT.

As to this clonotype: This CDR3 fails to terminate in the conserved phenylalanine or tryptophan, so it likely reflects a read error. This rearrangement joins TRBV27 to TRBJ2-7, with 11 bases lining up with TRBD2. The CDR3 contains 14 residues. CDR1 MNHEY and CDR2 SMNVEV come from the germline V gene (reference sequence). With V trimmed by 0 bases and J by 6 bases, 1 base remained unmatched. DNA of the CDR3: TGTGCCAGCAGTTTATCGGGGACTAGCGGCGAGCAGTACTAC. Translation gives CASSLSGTSGEQYY.

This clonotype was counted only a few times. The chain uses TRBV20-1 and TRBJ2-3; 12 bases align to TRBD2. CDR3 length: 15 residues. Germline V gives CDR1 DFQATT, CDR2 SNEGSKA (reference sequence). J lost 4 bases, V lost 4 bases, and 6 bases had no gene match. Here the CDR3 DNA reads TGCAGTGCTACGGGACTAGCGGGTTTTCCAGATACGCAGTATTTT. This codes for CSATGLAGFPDTQYF.

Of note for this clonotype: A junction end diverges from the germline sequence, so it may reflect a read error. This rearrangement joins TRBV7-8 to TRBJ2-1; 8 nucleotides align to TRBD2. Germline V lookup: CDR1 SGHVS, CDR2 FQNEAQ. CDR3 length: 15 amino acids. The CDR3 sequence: CASSFGRAHSGEQLF. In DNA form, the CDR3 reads TGTGCCAGCAGCTTCGGGAGGGCCCATTCCGGTGAGCAGCTCTTC.

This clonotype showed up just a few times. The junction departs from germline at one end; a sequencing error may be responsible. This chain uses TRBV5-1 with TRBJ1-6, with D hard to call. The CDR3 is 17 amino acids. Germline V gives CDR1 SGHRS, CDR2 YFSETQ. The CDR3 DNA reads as TGTGCCAGCAGCTTGGATCAGGCAGCTTTGGGGAGATCACCCCTCCACTTT. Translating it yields CASSLDQAALGRSPLHF.

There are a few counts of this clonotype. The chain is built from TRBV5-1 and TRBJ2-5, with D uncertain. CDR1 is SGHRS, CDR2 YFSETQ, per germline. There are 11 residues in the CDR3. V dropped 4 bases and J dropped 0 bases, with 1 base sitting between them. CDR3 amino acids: CASSNQETQYF. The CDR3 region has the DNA TGCGCCAGCAGCAACCAAGAGACCCAGTACTTC.